The rows below give T cell receptor beta chains drawn from one sample of a study of blood T cell repertoires in COVID-19. Method: immunoSEQ multiplex PCR; TCRdb's copy keeps in-frame clones and lacks some. The table shows 100,000 to 150,000 clones, with 80% occurring only once. The sequencing sample was made of peripheral blood. These receptors all come from a man in his sixties with active or convalescent COVID-19. Each CDR3 is given without its conserved first and last residue. The size of a clone is reported for some rows only, either as once, few or many, or as a class for expanded clones.

clone_size: -; j_call: TRBJ2-7; v_call: TRBV10-3; cdr3_aa: AISDGDSYEQY
clone_size: few; j_call: TRBJ2-1; v_call: TRBV4-3; cdr3_aa: ASSQPGLLGNEQF
clone_size: -; j_call: TRBJ2-7; v_call: TRBV3-1/TRBV3-2; cdr3_aa: ASSQQGTMNEQY
clone_size: -; j_call: TRBJ2-1; v_call: TRBV3-1/TRBV3-2; cdr3_aa: ASSQGIGTNSSYNEQF
clone_size: -; j_call: TRBJ1-2; v_call: TRBV5-4; cdr3_aa: ASSLVPVSNYGYT
clone_size: -; j_call: TRBJ2-5; v_call: TRBV5-4; cdr3_aa: ASSWMDRGPQETQY
clone_size: -; j_call: TRBJ1-4; v_call: TRBV9; cdr3_aa: ASSVGTAATNEKLF
clone_size: -; j_call: TRBJ1-5; v_call: TRBV15; cdr3_aa: ATSREGGYQPQH
clone_size: -; j_call: TRBJ2-5; v_call: TRBV9; cdr3_aa: ASSVGQIETQY
clone_size: -; j_call: TRBJ2-3; v_call: TRBV5-6; cdr3_aa: ASSSFRATDTQY
clone_size: -; j_call: TRBJ1-2; v_call: TRBV9; cdr3_aa: ASSPGQGGSYGYT
clone_size: -; j_call: TRBJ2-1; v_call: TRBV7-9; cdr3_aa: ASSLTGPTPEQF
clone_size: once; j_call: TRBJ2-5; v_call: TRBV4-2; cdr3_aa: ASSQGTGGGETQY
clone_size: -; j_call: TRBJ2-5; v_call: TRBV19; cdr3_aa: ASSTGGPETQY
clone_size: -; j_call: TRBJ2-2; v_call: TRBV5-4; cdr3_aa: ASSRRGVGPNTGELF
clone_size: -; j_call: TRBJ2-2; v_call: TRBV28; cdr3_aa: AIYGRNTGELF
clone_size: -; j_call: TRBJ1-3; v_call: TRBV7-9; cdr3_aa: ASSLRGPGNTIY
clone_size: -; j_call: TRBJ2-3; v_call: TRBV10-3; cdr3_aa: AISESPLAAISTDTQY
clone_size: -; j_call: TRBJ2-3; v_call: TRBV27; cdr3_aa: ASSPARGRGEDTQY
clone_size: -; j_call: TRBJ2-1; v_call: TRBV9; cdr3_aa: ASSVGPQGREGGHHNEQF
clone_size: -; j_call: TRBJ2-1; v_call: TRBV29-1; cdr3_aa: SARTSGSSYNEQF
clone_size: -; j_call: TRBJ2-4; v_call: TRBV12-3/TRBV12-4; cdr3_aa: ASSLGGGGQY
clone_size: -; j_call: TRBJ2-7; v_call: TRBV12-3/TRBV12-4; cdr3_aa: ASSTDRGSPSY
clone_size: -; j_call: TRBJ2-1; v_call: TRBV11-3; cdr3_aa: ASRGGRSGDEQF
clone_size: many; j_call: TRBJ1-5; v_call: TRBV4-3; cdr3_aa: ASSQDPQGNQPQH
clone_size: -; j_call: TRBJ2-3; v_call: TRBV20-1; cdr3_aa: SASGAGAMTDTQY
clone_size: -; j_call: TRBJ1-5; v_call: TRBV5-1; cdr3_aa: ASSRVVWVQPQH
clone_size: -; j_call: TRBJ2-1; v_call: TRBV5-1; cdr3_aa: ASSLKLAGGLGDEQF
clone_size: -; j_call: TRBJ2-2; v_call: TRBV7-2; cdr3_aa: ASSLLLPPSTGELF
clone_size: once; j_call: TRBJ2-1; v_call: TRBV21-1; cdr3_aa: ASSKVKRDRANNEQF
clone_size: -; j_call: TRBJ2-3; v_call: TRBV12-5; cdr3_aa: ASGSGGTGLTDTQY
clone_size: -; j_call: TRBJ1-1; v_call: TRBV12-3/TRBV12-4; cdr3_aa: ASSLDRTVEAF
clone_size: -; j_call: TRBJ2-2; v_call: TRBV27; cdr3_aa: ASRDGRGGNTGELF
clone_size: -; j_call: TRBJ1-1; v_call: TRBV5-1; cdr3_aa: ASSVQAEGMNTEAF
clone_size: -; j_call: TRBJ2-1; v_call: TRBV7-2; cdr3_aa: ASSSWTLNEQF
clone_size: -; j_call: TRBJ2-7; v_call: TRBV19; cdr3_aa: ASRMRTGDSYEQY
clone_size: -; j_call: TRBJ1-1; v_call: TRBV11-2; cdr3_aa: ASSPRGQGEAF
clone_size: many; j_call: TRBJ2-1; v_call: TRBV4-3; cdr3_aa: ASSRRGSPQQF
clone_size: -; j_call: TRBJ1-2; v_call: TRBV19; cdr3_aa: ASSINSYGYT
clone_size: -; j_call: TRBJ2-5; v_call: TRBV7-2; cdr3_aa: ASSYRLAGGETQY
clone_size: once; j_call: TRBJ1-1; v_call: TRBV7-8; cdr3_aa: ASSLAWDRVILGTEAF
clone_size: -; j_call: TRBJ1-2; v_call: TRBV3-1/TRBV3-2; cdr3_aa: ASGERGLYGYT
clone_size: few; j_call: TRBJ2-2; v_call: TRBV5-4; cdr3_aa: ASSLLASGRKDDTGELF
clone_size: -; j_call: TRBJ1-1; v_call: TRBV6-5; cdr3_aa: ASSSYSGQGNTEAF
clone_size: few; j_call: TRBJ1-2; v_call: TRBV3-1/TRBV3-2; cdr3_aa: ASQGDFQPGYT
clone_size: -; j_call: TRBJ2-7; v_call: TRBV28; cdr3_aa: ASLRQATFEQY
clone_size: few; j_call: TRBJ2-2; v_call: TRBV7-2; cdr3_aa: ASRRGGAGNGELF
clone_size: -; j_call: TRBJ1-2; v_call: TRBV18; cdr3_aa: ASSPSIQSLYT
clone_size: -; j_call: TRBJ2-3; v_call: TRBV6-5; cdr3_aa: ASRGTSTDTQY
clone_size: -; j_call: TRBJ2-1; v_call: TRBV5-4; cdr3_aa: ASSPRAGGRNEQF
clone_size: -; j_call: TRBJ2-7; v_call: TRBV9; cdr3_aa: ASSAGTVGGRDEQY
clone_size: -; j_call: TRBJ2-7; v_call: TRBV5-4; cdr3_aa: ASSLDGLAGGPGYEQY
clone_size: once; j_call: TRBJ2-3; v_call: TRBV18; cdr3_aa: ASSQNTDPDTQY
clone_size: many; j_call: TRBJ2-7; v_call: TRBV6-2/TRBV6-3; cdr3_aa: ASSYSRGWDEQY
clone_size: -; j_call: TRBJ1-3; v_call: TRBV7-8; cdr3_aa: ASGILWDNTRNTIY
clone_size: -; j_call: TRBJ2-7; v_call: TRBV11-2; cdr3_aa: ASSMLQADAYEQY
clone_size: once; j_call: TRBJ2-7; v_call: TRBV11-2; cdr3_aa: ASSLDVSSSYEQY